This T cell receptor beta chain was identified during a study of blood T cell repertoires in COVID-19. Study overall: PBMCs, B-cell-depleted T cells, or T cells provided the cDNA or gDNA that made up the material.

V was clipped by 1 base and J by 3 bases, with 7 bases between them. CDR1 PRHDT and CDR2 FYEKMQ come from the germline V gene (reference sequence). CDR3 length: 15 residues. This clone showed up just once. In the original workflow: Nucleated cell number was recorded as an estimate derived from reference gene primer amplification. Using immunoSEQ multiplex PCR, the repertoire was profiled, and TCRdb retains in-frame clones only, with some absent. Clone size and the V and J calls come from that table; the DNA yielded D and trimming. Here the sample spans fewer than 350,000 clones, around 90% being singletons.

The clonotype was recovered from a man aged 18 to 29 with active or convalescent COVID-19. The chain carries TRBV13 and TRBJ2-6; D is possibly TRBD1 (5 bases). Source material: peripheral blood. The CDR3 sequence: CASSLEGVGANVLTF. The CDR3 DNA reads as TGTGCCAGCAGCTTAGAAGGGGTTGGGGCCAACGTCCTGACTTTC.